The entry below describes one TCR beta chain. Its antigen is currently unknown. This is likely a read error, given that the CDR3 carries no conserved phenylalanine or tryptophan at its end. This entry is derived from a study of tumor and adjacent non-tumor tissue in lung cancer. Study-wide background: Patients were aged roughly 31 to 76, 9 to 10 men and about five women, stage I to III. On average, productive TCRbeta reads reached a few million per sample.

This CDR3 spans 19 amino acids. The germline gives CDR1 SGHAT, CDR2 FQNNGV. A modified ARM-PCR protocol with three rounds of nested PCR amplified TCRbeta. TCRdb re-called the multiplex PCR reads with MiXCR, one entry per CDR3 protein. The table shows 75,000 to 95,000 distinct CDR3 sequences, with less than 75% occurring only once. The study's findings and limits: Significantly higher TCR diversity was found in tumor than normal lung.

RNA was extracted from bulk tissue without any cell sorting. The chain is built from TRBV11-2 and TRBJ2-7, with 9 bases identical to TRBD2. The specimen was lung tumor tissue. The receptor was derived from a man between 60 and 70 years old with non-small cell lung cancer. The CDR3 reads CVSSSDFLAGQKWGVEQYS. The CDR3 DNA is TGTGTCAGCAGCTCAGATTTTCTAGCGGGACAAAAATGGGGCGTCGAGCAGTACTCC.